This T cell receptor (beta chain) was retrieved from a study of CD8+CD57+ T cells in acquired aplastic anemia. Study-level information: On average, sorted CD4+ and CD8+ cells gave approximately 3.5 ug of DNA.

Genomic DNA templated the TCR beta VDJ and CDR3 profiling. TCRdb redid the calling of the reads with MiXCR, one entry per CDR3 protein. The sample gives under 350,000 distinct CDR3 sequences, approximately 60% of which show up once; under 1.5% is in the top ten. Flow cytometry had shown expanded CD8+CD57+ cells in the patients chosen for sequencing. The CDR3 is 14 residues long. Trimming removed 5 bases from V and 6 bases from J, with 13 bases in between. The V gene's germline CDR1 is SGHTA and CDR2 FQGNSA. For this clonotype: Its cognate antigen is unknown.

Study-level points and caveats: Both patients and controls carried the same twenty-nine CD8+ CDR3 sequences.

The source is a human donor with aplastic anemia. Specimen: sorted CD4+, CD8+, or CD8+CD57+ T cells (not recorded which) from PBMCs. This chain connects TRBV7-2 to TRBJ2-2; D is ambiguous. In DNA form, the CDR3 reads TGTGCCAGCAGCAAAAGGACCGGCGCCGGGGAGCTGTTTTTT. It translates to CASSKRTGAGELFF.